This T cell receptor (beta chain) was identified during a study of cytomegalovirus exposure and HLA in healthy donors. Study in general: Genotyping showed less than 85% of 300 to 450 donors falling in the Caucasian-associated ancestry cluster.

Study-level findings and limits: Fewer N-insertions than the roughly 670-donor mean were reportedly shown by an Asian-associated ancestry cluster in a later analysis. Roughly uniform depth of sequencing across donors was assumed in presence/absence analyses.

The CDR3 is 14 amino acids. The V end lost 3 bases, the J end lost 3 bases, and 11 bases lay between the germline ends. Germline-derived CDR1 and CDR2 are MDHEN and SYDVKM. Primers: 60 Vbeta forward and 13 Jbeta reverse. TCRdb keeps only in-frame clones here, not all; method: immunoSEQ multiplex PCR. The sample carries about 120,000 clones, about 80% recorded once. Comments on this clone: No antigen is known for it.

This sequence originates from a man in his thirties or forties in good health and CMV-seronegative. The sequencing sample was made of PBMCs. The V and J genes are TRBV28 and TRBJ1-2; possibly TRBD1 for D (5 bases). CDR3 nucleotides: TGTGCCAGCAGTTTGGGAGGGGCCGACTATGGCTACACCTTC. It codes for CASSLGGADYGYTF.